A selection of T cell receptor beta chains follows, all from one sample in a study of cytomegalovirus exposure and HLA in healthy donors. TCRdb keeps only in-frame clones here, not all; method: immunoSEQ multiplex PCR. The sample yields 75,000 to 90,000 clones, 70% to 75% seen once. Source material: PBMCs. The receptors shown here come from a man aged 55 to 70 in good health and CMV-seronegative. Both conserved end residues are part of each CDR3. Fields, in order: clone size, D gene, V gene, J gene, CDR3 DNA, CDR3 protein. The D gene is left open where the match is weak. Not all rows give a size; the values are once, few, many and, for expanded clones, a class.

abundance: .
d_gene: TRBD1
v_gene: TRBV6-5
j_gene: TRBJ1-5
CDR3nt: TGTGCCAGCAGTCAACAGGGGGGCAATCAGCCCCAGCATTTT
CDR3aa: CASSQQGGNQPQHF

abundance: .
d_gene: .
v_gene: TRBV5-4
j_gene: TRBJ2-1
CDR3nt: TGTGCCAGCAGCCGCTCGGGAGTGTCGAATGAGCAGTTCTTC
CDR3aa: CASSRSGVSNEQFF

abundance: once
d_gene: TRBD1
v_gene: TRBV19
j_gene: TRBJ2-7
CDR3nt: TGTGCCAGTAGTCTAAGAGACAGGGACTCCTACGAGCAGTACTTC
CDR3aa: CASSLRDRDSYEQYF

abundance: .
d_gene: TRBD1
v_gene: TRBV27
j_gene: TRBJ2-7
CDR3nt: TGTGCCAGCAGATTAGCCCGGGGACAGGGGGCCTACGAGCAGTACTTC
CDR3aa: CASRLARGQGAYEQYF

abundance: .
d_gene: .
v_gene: TRBV2
j_gene: TRBJ1-2
CDR3nt: TGTGCCAGCAGTGCGGGCGAGACTAGCTATGGCTACACCTTC
CDR3aa: CASSAGETSYGYTF

abundance: .
d_gene: TRBD1
v_gene: TRBV2
j_gene: TRBJ1-4
CDR3nt: TGTGCCAGCGGAAGGGGGCCCAATGAAAAACTGTTTTTT
CDR3aa: CASGRGPNEKLFF

abundance: .
d_gene: TRBD1
v_gene: TRBV18
j_gene: TRBJ1-2
CDR3nt: TGTGCCAGCTCACCGGACAGGGAAGTTCGTGGCTACACCTTC
CDR3aa: CASSPDREVRGYTF

abundance: once
d_gene: TRBD1
v_gene: TRBV27
j_gene: TRBJ2-7
CDR3nt: TGTGCCAGCAGAATGGGACAGATCTACGAGCAGTACTTC
CDR3aa: CASRMGQIYEQYF

abundance: .
d_gene: TRBD1
v_gene: TRBV6-5
j_gene: TRBJ2-5
CDR3nt: TGTGCCAGCAGTACCGGGACAGCGTACCAAGAGACCCAGTACTTC
CDR3aa: CASSTGTAYQETQYF

abundance: .
d_gene: .
v_gene: TRBV6-1
j_gene: TRBJ1-3
CDR3nt: TGTGCCAGCAGCTTAGACAGTTTTGGAAACACCATATATTTT
CDR3aa: CASSLDSFGNTIYF

abundance: .
d_gene: .
v_gene: TRBV10-3
j_gene: TRBJ1-1
CDR3nt: TGTGCCTCCGGAGGGCAGCAGAACACTGAAGCTTTCTTT
CDR3aa: CASGGQQNTEAFF

abundance: .
d_gene: TRBD1
v_gene: TRBV7-9
j_gene: TRBJ2-3
CDR3nt: TGTGCCAGCAGCCCCCCCCTACAGGGGACGCAGTATTTT
CDR3aa: CASSPPLQGTQYF

abundance: .
d_gene: .
v_gene: TRBV6-5
j_gene: TRBJ2-3
CDR3nt: TGTGCCAGCCAGCCCTCCGGGACAACCGGGCATACGCAGTATTTT
CDR3aa: CASQPSGTTGHTQYF

abundance: .
d_gene: .
v_gene: TRBV6-5
j_gene: TRBJ1-1
CDR3nt: TGTGCCAGCAGGGACGGGGACACTGAAGCTTTCTTT
CDR3aa: CASRDGDTEAFF

abundance: .
d_gene: TRBD2
v_gene: TRBV7-2
j_gene: TRBJ2-3
CDR3nt: TGTGCCAGCAGTATGACGGGGGGGGCCTTAGATACGCAGTATTTT
CDR3aa: CASSMTGGALDTQYF

abundance: .
d_gene: TRBD1
v_gene: TRBV29-1
j_gene: TRBJ2-5
CDR3nt: TGCAGCGTTGAAGAGTCTGGGACAGCTCAAGAGACCCAGTACTTC
CDR3aa: CSVEESGTAQETQYF

abundance: .
d_gene: TRBD2
v_gene: TRBV11-1
j_gene: TRBJ2-5
CDR3nt: TGTGCCAGCAGTAGACTAGCGGGGGGGCCGTACCAAGAGACCCAGTACTTC
CDR3aa: CASSRLAGGPYQETQYF

abundance: .
d_gene: .
v_gene: TRBV2
j_gene: TRBJ1-2
CDR3nt: TGTGCCAGCAGTGACCCTCAGGGGACCCTAAACTATGGCTACACCTTC
CDR3aa: CASSDPQGTLNYGYTF

abundance: .
d_gene: .
v_gene: TRBV6-1
j_gene: TRBJ2-3
CDR3nt: TGTGCCAGCAGTGAAGCCCCGGGAGAGACAGATACGCAGTATTTT
CDR3aa: CASSEAPGETDTQYF

abundance: .
d_gene: TRBD2
v_gene: TRBV9
j_gene: TRBJ2-7
CDR3nt: TGTGCCAGGGGACTAGCGGGGGGGCGGTACGAGCAGTACTTC
CDR3aa: CARGLAGGRYEQYF

abundance: few
d_gene: TRBD1
v_gene: TRBV6-5
j_gene: TRBJ2-7
CDR3nt: TGTGCCAGCAGTCCTACCAGGGGGTTTTCCTACGAGCAGTACTTC
CDR3aa: CASSPTRGFSYEQYF

abundance: .
d_gene: .
v_gene: TRBV5-1
j_gene: TRBJ2-7
CDR3nt: TGCGCCAGCAGCTTACATGACGAGCAGTACTTC
CDR3aa: CASSLHDEQYF

abundance: few
d_gene: .
v_gene: TRBV29-1
j_gene: TRBJ2-3
CDR3nt: TGCAGCGTCCGCGTATCCTCCACAGATACGCAGTATTTT
CDR3aa: CSVRVSSTDTQYF

abundance: .
d_gene: .
v_gene: TRBV4-2
j_gene: TRBJ2-5
CDR3nt: TGTGCCAGCAGCCAAGGACAAACTAGTGGTCGAGAGACCCAGTACTTC
CDR3aa: CASSQGQTSGRETQYF

abundance: .
d_gene: .
v_gene: TRBV7-8
j_gene: TRBJ2-7
CDR3nt: TGTGCCAGCAGCCCCCGGGGGGAAGGGGGCTCCTACGAGCAGTACTTC
CDR3aa: CASSPRGEGGSYEQYF

abundance: .
d_gene: .
v_gene: TRBV13
j_gene: TRBJ2-7
CDR3nt: TGTGCCAGCAGCTTCGGGTCGAGCTCCTACGAGCAGTACTTC
CDR3aa: CASSFGSSSYEQYF

abundance: .
d_gene: TRBD1
v_gene: TRBV2
j_gene: TRBJ1-5
CDR3nt: TGTGCCAGTGGAGGTGGTGGACAGGGGGTCAATAGCAATCAGCCCCAGCATTTT
CDR3aa: CASGGGGQGVNSNQPQHF

abundance: .
d_gene: TRBD2
v_gene: TRBV5-1
j_gene: TRBJ2-7
CDR3nt: TGCGCCAGCAGCTGGACGGGGGGGACCTACGAGCAGTACTTC
CDR3aa: CASSWTGGTYEQYF

abundance: .
d_gene: TRBD2
v_gene: TRBV7-3
j_gene: TRBJ2-2
CDR3nt: TGTGCCAGCAGCCCCCCGGGGGGGGCGAACACCGGGGAGCTGTTTTTT
CDR3aa: CASSPPGGANTGELFF

abundance: .
d_gene: .
v_gene: TRBV27
j_gene: TRBJ1-3
CDR3nt: TGTGCCAGCAGTTTGACTTCTGGGGGAAACACCATATATTTT
CDR3aa: CASSLTSGGNTIYF

abundance: .
d_gene: TRBD2
v_gene: TRBV10-3
j_gene: TRBJ2-2
CDR3nt: TGTGCCATCAGTGAGGGACTAGTAGGTACCGGGGAGCTGTTTTTT
CDR3aa: CAISEGLVGTGELFF

abundance: .
d_gene: .
v_gene: TRBV7-9
j_gene: TRBJ2-1
CDR3nt: TGTGCCAGCAGCATGTCGGGACTTTCGAATGAGCAGTTCTTC
CDR3aa: CASSMSGLSNEQFF

abundance: .
d_gene: .
v_gene: TRBV7-8
j_gene: TRBJ2-3
CDR3nt: TGTGCCAGCAGCTTAGCGAGAACTAGACGGGGGAGTTTTGCTTCTAGCACAGATACGCAGTACTTT
CDR3aa: CASSLARTRRGSFASSTDTQYF

abundance: .
d_gene: .
v_gene: TRBV11-2
j_gene: TRBJ1-2
CDR3nt: TGTGCCAGCAGCTCTCTGCGGGGGGCGGATGGCTACACCTTC
CDR3aa: CASSSLRGADGYTF

abundance: .
d_gene: TRBD1
v_gene: TRBV6-1
j_gene: TRBJ1-3
CDR3nt: TGTGCCAGCTTCCCAGGGGGAAATGGAAACACCATATATTTT
CDR3aa: CASFPGGNGNTIYF

abundance: .
d_gene: TRBD2
v_gene: TRBV6-5
j_gene: TRBJ2-5
CDR3nt: TGTGCCAGCAGTTACACCAGCGGGGGGTTTAAGGGGACCCAGTACTTC
CDR3aa: CASSYTSGGFKGTQYF

abundance: .
d_gene: .
v_gene: TRBV11-2
j_gene: TRBJ2-7
CDR3nt: TGTGCCAGCCGGGAAATGGGATACGAGCAGTACTTC
CDR3aa: CASREMGYEQYF

abundance: .
d_gene: .
v_gene: TRBV9
j_gene: TRBJ1-1
CDR3nt: TGTGCCAGCAGCGTTTTATCAGGGAACACTGAAGCTTTCTTT
CDR3aa: CASSVLSGNTEAFF

abundance: .
d_gene: TRBD2
v_gene: TRBV6-5
j_gene: TRBJ2-7
CDR3nt: TGTGCCAGCAGACTAGCCGCGGGGGATAACTACGAGCAGTACTTC
CDR3aa: CASRLAAGDNYEQYF

abundance: .
d_gene: TRBD2
v_gene: TRBV9
j_gene: TRBJ2-7
CDR3nt: TGTGCCAGCAGCGCACAACGGGGGGGCGAGCAGTACTTC
CDR3aa: CASSAQRGGEQYF

abundance: .
d_gene: .
v_gene: TRBV11-2
j_gene: TRBJ2-7
CDR3nt: TGTGCCAGCAGCCTAGGCCGTAGCCGGGGCGAGCAGTACTTC
CDR3aa: CASSLGRSRGEQYF